This record concerns one T cell receptor beta chain sequence. The sample comes from a study of blood T cell repertoires in COVID-19. Overall study context: T cells, B-cell-depleted T cells, or PBMCs provided the cDNA or gDNA that served as material.

Profiled with immunoSEQ multiplex PCR; TCRdb holds only in-frame clones, not every one. The sample contains more than 150,000 clones, around 90% of which appear only once. The receptor was derived from a man aged 55 to 69 with COVID-19, enrolled during active disease. Sequencing was performed on peripheral blood.

The CDR3 nucleotides are TGTGCCAGCACACAGACTAGCGGGAGGAATGAGCAGTTCTTC. It codes for CASTQTSGRNEQFF. The chain couples TRBV3-1 (or the pseudogene TRBV3-2) to TRBJ2-1, with TRBD2 matching over 13 bases. The V gene's germline CDR1 is LGHDT and CDR2 YNNKEL (reference sequence). The CDR3 is 14 amino acids. The trim removed 7 bases at V and 7 bases at J, leaving 4 bases unmatched.